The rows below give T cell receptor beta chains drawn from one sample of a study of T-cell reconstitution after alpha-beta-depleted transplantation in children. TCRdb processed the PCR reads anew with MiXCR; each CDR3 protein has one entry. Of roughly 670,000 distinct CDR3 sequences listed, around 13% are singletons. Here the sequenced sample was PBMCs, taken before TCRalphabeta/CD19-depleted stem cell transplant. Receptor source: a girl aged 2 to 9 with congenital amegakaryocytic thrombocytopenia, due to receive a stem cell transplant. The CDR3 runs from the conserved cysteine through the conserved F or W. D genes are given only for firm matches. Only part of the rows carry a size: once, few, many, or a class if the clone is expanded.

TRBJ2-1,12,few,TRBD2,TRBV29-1,CSVAGLANEQFF,TGCAGCGTTGCGGGACTAGCCAATGAGCAGTTCTTC
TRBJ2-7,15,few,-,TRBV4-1,CASSQAIRSLREQYF,TGCGCCAGCAGCCAGGCTATTAGGTCTCTCCGGGAGCAGTACTTC
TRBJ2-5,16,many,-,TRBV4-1,CASSPQRTTYQETQYF,TGCGCCAGCAGCCCCCAACGGACCACGTACCAAGAGACCCAGTACTTC
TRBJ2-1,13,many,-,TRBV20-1,CSGRGSSYNEQFF,TGCAGTGGCCGCGGTAGCTCCTACAATGAGCAGTTCTTC
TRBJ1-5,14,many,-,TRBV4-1,CASSPPGHNQPQHF,TGCGCCAGCAGCCCCCCAGGGCACAATCAGCCCCAGCATTTT
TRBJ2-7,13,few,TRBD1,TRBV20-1,CSASRTGPYEQYF,TGCAGTGCTAGTAGGACAGGCCCCTACGAGCAGTACTTC
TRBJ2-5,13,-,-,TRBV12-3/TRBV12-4,CASSLLGGETQYF,TGTGCCAGCAGTCTACTTGGGGGAGAGACCCAGTACTTC
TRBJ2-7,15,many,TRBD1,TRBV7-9,CASSLARQGGYEQYF,TGTGCCAGCAGCTTAGCCCGACAGGGTGGGTACGAGCAGTACTTC
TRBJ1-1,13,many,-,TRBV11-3,CASGKGMNTEAFF,TGTGCCAGCGGCAAGGGGATGAACACTGAAGCTTTCTTT
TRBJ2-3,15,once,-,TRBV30,CAWSQGKGSTDTQYF,TGTGCCTGGAGTCAGGGGAAAGGGAGCACAGATACGCAGTATTTT